These T cell receptor beta chains were read from a single sample in a study of glioma-infiltrating T cells. Via MiXCR, TCRdb re-called the multiplex PCR reads, giving one row per CDR3 protein. In the table there are about 130,000 distinct CDR3 sequences, about 22% of which are singletons. The sequenced material came from glioma tissue, nonneoplastic brain tissue, or PBMCs (not recorded which). Every receptor here comes from a human donor with low-grade glioma or glioblastoma, undergoing nonglioma brain surgery, or in good health (not recorded which). CDR3s include the opening cysteine and the closing phenylalanine or tryptophan. A D gene is named only where the DNA matches it firmly. For some rows the clone size is stated as once, few or many, or as a class when expanded; others skip it.

>TRBJ1-2|TRBV12-3/TRBV12-4|-|-
TGTGCCAGCAGTTTAGTTCAGATGGGCTACACCTTC
CASSLVQMGYTF
>TRBJ2-3|TRBV20-1|-|TRBD2
TGCAGTGCTCCGGGACTAGCGAGGGGCCCCACAGATACGCAGTATTTT
CSAPGLARGPTDTQYF
>TRBJ2-5|TRBV6-1|-|TRBD2
TGTGCCAGCAGACGCAGCGGGAGGGTAGAGACCCAGTACTTC
CASRRSGRVETQYF
>TRBJ2-6|TRBV11-3|few|TRBD1
TGTGCCAGCAGACCGGGACAGGGGGCCAACTTCCTGACTTTC
CASRPGQGANFLTF
>TRBJ1-1|TRBV11-3|few|-
TGTGCCAGCAGCCGCCCAGGGCCCCTGAACACTGAAGCTTTCTTT
CASSRPGPLNTEAFF
>TRBJ1-5|TRBV6-1|many|-
TGTGCCAGCAGTGTTCTGAGACAGGCTGGCAATCAGCCCCAGCATTTT
CASSVLRQAGNQPQHF
>TRBJ2-5|TRBV24-1|-|-
TGTGCCACCAGTGACCCAACAGGGCTGGCGGAGACCCAGTACTTC
CATSDPTGLAETQYF
>TRBJ2-5|TRBV6-6|many|-
TGTGCCAGCAGTTACGGGCGGAGTCTACAAGAGACCCAGTACTTC
CASSYGRSLQETQYF
>TRBJ1-5|TRBV28|many|-
TGTGCCACCCGGACTCCCCACAATCAGCCCCAGCATTTT
CATRTPHNQPQHF
>TRBJ1-2|TRBV12-3/TRBV12-4|few|-
TGTGCCAGCAGTTTGCCATCCGGCTATGGCTACACCTTC
CASSLPSGYGYTF
>TRBJ1-3|TRBV20-1|many|TRBD1
TGCAGTGTCCAACAGGGGCTGCCTGGAAACACCATATATTTT
CSVQQGLPGNTIYF
>TRBJ1-1|TRBV20-1|many|-
TGCAGTGCTACCATCCCCATGAACACTGAAGCTTTCTTT
CSATIPMNTEAFF
>TRBJ2-5|TRBV27|many|TRBD1
TGTGCCAGCAGTTGGCAGGGGGCGGGGGAGACCCAGTACTTC
CASSWQGAGETQYF
>TRBJ2-3|TRBV2|few|-
TGTGCCAGCACATATCTCAGACTAGCCATCGAGGGGGCAGATACGCAGTATTTT
CASTYLRLAIEGADTQYF
>TRBJ2-3|TRBV29-1|-|TRBD1
TGCAGCGTGTATAGCAGGGGGCGCGCAGATACGAAGTATTTT
CSVYSRGRADTKYF
>TRBJ2-3|TRBV4-2|-|TRBD2
TGTGCCAGCAGCCCGCCGACTAGCGGGGTCACAGATACGCAGTATTTT
CASSPPTSGVTDTQYF
>TRBJ1-1|TRBV20-1|-|TRBD1
TGCAGTGCCAGTGAGGGGGCTGGGGGGGTCAGGACTGAAGCTTTCTTT
CSASEGAGGVRTEAFF
>TRBJ1-1|TRBV7-2|many|-
TGTGCCAGCAGCTTAGGTCGAGGGAACACTGAAGCTTTCTTT
CASSLGRGNTEAFF
>TRBJ1-1|TRBV20-1|-|-
TGCAGTGCTAGAGCTCATCTGGGAGGGGAGAGTCCTGAAGCTTTCTTT
CSARAHLGGESPEAFF
>TRBJ2-1|TRBV19|few|TRBD2
TGTGCCAGTACCCCGATAGCGGGGATCTACAATGAGCAGTTCTTC
CASTPIAGIYNEQFF
>TRBJ1-5|TRBV20-1|-|-
TGCGGCGCTAGATACATGAGCAATCAGCCCCAGCATTTT
CGARYMSNQPQHF
>TRBJ2-5|TRBV28|many|-
TGTGCCAGCAGTTTGCCAGAGCAAGAGACCCAGTACTTC
CASSLPEQETQYF
>TRBJ2-3|TRBV9|-|TRBD2
TGTGCCAGCAGCCCGTTAGCGGGGGACCAAGATACGCAGTATTTT
CASSPLAGDQDTQYF
>TRBJ1-1|TRBV27|many|-
TGTGCCAGCAGTTTACAGGGGAGGACTGAAGCTTTCTTT
CASSLQGRTEAFF
>TRBJ2-3|TRBV20-1|-|TRBD1
TGCAGTGCTAGTCGGGACAGTCCCCGTACGCAGTATTTT
CSASRDSPRTQYF
>TRBJ2-3|TRBV20-1|many|TRBD2
TGCAGTGCTAGGGGGCTAGCGGCAGATACGCAGTATTTT
CSARGLAADTQYF
>TRBJ2-1|TRBV6-1|many|TRBD2
TGTGCCAGCAGTCGGACTAGACCAAACAATGAGCAGTTCTTC
CASSRTRPNNEQFF
>TRBJ1-2|TRBV4-2|-|-
TGTGCCAGCAGCCAAGGACAAACAGTGCCCTATGGCTACACCTTC
CASSQGQTVPYGYTF
>TRBJ1-1|TRBV6-6|-|-
TGTGCCAGCATTGGGCCACGGAGAGACACTGAAGCTTTCTTT
CASIGPRRDTEAFF
>TRBJ2-1|TRBV7-2|few|-
TGTGCCAGCAGCTTGGGCGGGAAGCGCGGCCTGTACAATGAGCAGTTCTTC
CASSLGGKRGLYNEQFF
>TRBJ2-1|TRBV6-1|many|-
TGTGCCAGCCGATCCGGGGACCCTGCCTACAATGAGCAGTTCTTC
CASRSGDPAYNEQFF
>TRBJ2-5|TRBV7-9|-|-
TGTGCCAGCAGCCCCCGACAGAAACAAGAGACCCAGTACTTC
CASSPRQKQETQYF
>TRBJ1-1|TRBV3-1|-|TRBD1
TGTGCCAGCAGCCAAAGGACAGGGGTGTCTGAAGCTTTCTTT
CASSQRTGVSEAFF
>TRBJ1-1|TRBV20-1|few|TRBD1
TGCAGTGCTAGAGGGGTGGGACAGGGGGCAATTAAGGCTTTCTTT
CSARGVGQGAIKAFF
>TRBJ1-1|TRBV28|few|-
TGTGCCAGCAGTCCCTGGGGGGGATACACTGAAGCTTTCTTT
CASSPWGGYTEAFF
>TRBJ1-5|TRBV12-3/TRBV12-4|-|-
TGTGCCAGCAGTTACCGCAATCAGCCCCAGCATTTT
CASSYRNQPQHF
>TRBJ1-1|TRBV12-3/TRBV12-4|-|-
TGTGTTAAGGACCGAGGGACTGAAGCTTTCTTT
CVKDRGTEAFF
>TRBJ1-5|TRBV15|many|TRBD1
TGTGCCACCGTGGAGGGGGACAGGGAGAATCAGCCCCAGCATTTT
CATVEGDRENQPQHF
>TRBJ1-2|TRBV27|many|TRBD1
TGTGCCAGCAGTTTAGGGCAGGGGGCAGTCGGCTATGGCTACACCTTC
CASSLGQGAVGYGYTF
>TRBJ1-4|TRBV14|once|-
TGTGCCAGCAGCTCGACAGGAGACGTTGCAGCTAATGAAAAACTGTTTTTT
CASSSTGDVAANEKLFF
>TRBJ2-1|TRBV15|many|-
TGTGCCACCAGCAGACGCGGGCGAGGCAATGAGCAGTTCTTC
CATSRRGRGNEQFF
>TRBJ1-1|TRBV19|few|-
TGTGCCAGTACCCCAGGGGCCCGTAGAATGAACACTGAAGCTTTCTTT
CASTPGARRMNTEAFF
>TRBJ1-1|TRBV19|few|-
TGTGCCAGTAGTACCCTAGCCTGGAAGGACACTGAAGCTTTCTTT
CASSTLAWKDTEAFF
>TRBJ2-3|TRBV14|-|TRBD1
TGTGCCAGCAGCCAAGGATTCGGTCGAGGGACAGGGTCTACAGATACGCAGTATTTT
CASSQGFGRGTGSTDTQYF
>TRBJ1-2|TRBV28|many|-
TGTGCCAGCGTATCTAACTATGGCTACACCTTC
CASVSNYGYTF
>TRBJ2-3|TRBV4-1|-|-
TGCGCCAGCAGCCAGGAGCGTCGGGGGTCCACAGATACGCAGTATTTT
CASSQERRGSTDTQYF
>TRBJ2-5|TRBV28|few|TRBD1
TGTGCCAGCATCGAAACAGGGGTCCAAGAGACCCAGTACTTC
CASIETGVQETQYF
>TRBJ2-1|TRBV20-1|many|-
TGCAGTGCCGGAGGCCAGTCCTACAATGAGCAGTTCTTC
CSAGGQSYNEQFF